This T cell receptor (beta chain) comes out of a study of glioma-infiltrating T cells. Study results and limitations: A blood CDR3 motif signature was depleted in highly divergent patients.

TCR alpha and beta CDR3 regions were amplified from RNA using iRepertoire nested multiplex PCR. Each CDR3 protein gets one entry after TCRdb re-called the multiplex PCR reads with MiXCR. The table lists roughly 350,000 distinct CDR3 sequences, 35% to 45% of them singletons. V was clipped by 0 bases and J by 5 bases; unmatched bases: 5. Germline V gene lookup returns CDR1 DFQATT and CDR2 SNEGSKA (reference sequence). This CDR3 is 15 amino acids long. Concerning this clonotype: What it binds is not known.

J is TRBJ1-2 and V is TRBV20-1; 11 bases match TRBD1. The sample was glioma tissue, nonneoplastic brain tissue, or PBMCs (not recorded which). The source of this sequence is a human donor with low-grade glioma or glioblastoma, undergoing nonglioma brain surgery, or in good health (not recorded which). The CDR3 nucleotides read TGCAGTGCTAGAGATAGGGACAGGGGGGTGTATGGCTACACCTTC. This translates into CSARDRDRGVYGYTF.